This TCR beta chain was identified during a study of blood T cell repertoires in COVID-19. Study-level background: Samples taken during acute and convalescent COVID-19 were collected in the United States, Italy and Spain. The analysed material was cDNA or gDNA that came from T cells, B-cell-depleted T cells, or PBMCs.

This clone has a single count. One end of the junction does not line up with germline, which may come from a read error. The V gene's germline CDR1 is SGHNT and CDR2 YYREEE (reference sequence). The CDR3 contains 13 residues. Study processing details: Amplification with reference gene primers provided the estimates of nucleated cell counts. Sequencing was performed with immunoSEQ multiplex PCR; in TCRdb, only in-frame clones are kept and a portion is missing. D and trimming were read from the DNA, whereas the V and J calls and clone size are those reported in that table. The table has about 170,000 clones, 86% seen once.

This clonotype originated in a man aged 50 to 60 with active or convalescent COVID-19. The gene calls are TRBV5-4 and TRBJ1-2; the D is unclear. Sequencing used peripheral blood. The DNA of the CDR3 is TGTGCCAGCGGAGTCGGGAGCAACTCTGGCTACACCTTC. This sequence encodes CASGVGSNSGYTF. The complete variable domain, with remaining parts taken from reference TRBV5-4 and TRBJ1-2, reads ETGVTQSPTHLIKTRGQQVTLRCSSQSGHNTVSWYQQALGQGPQFIFQYYREEENGRGNFPPRFSGLQFPNYSSELNVNALELDDSALYLCASGVGSNSGYTFGSGTRLTVV.